This entry is about one TCR beta chain. Data came from immunoSEQ multiplex PCR; TCRdb stores just in-frame clones and leaves some out. The table has roughly 120,000 clones, roughly nine tenths seen once. This specimen belongs to a study of control samples from healthy donors and cancer patients. The CDR3 sequence is 14 residues long. Germline lookup yields CDR1 MDHEN and CDR2 SYDVKM. V lost 3 bases and J 0 bases, leaving 8 bases between the germline ends. Input material: PBMCs. The source of this sequence is a woman between 45 and 65 years old with colorectal cancer. This chain links TRBV28 with TRBJ1-1; D is ambiguous. In nucleotides, the CDR3 is TGTGCCAGCAGTTTCTTGGGCCTGAACACTGAAGCTTTCTTT. Translation gives CASSFLGLNTEAFF.